This T cell receptor (beta chain) is drawn from a study of cytomegalovirus exposure and HLA in healthy donors. Broader study findings: TCR beta chains numbering some 150 were designated cytomegalovirus-associated. On later analysis, the bulk of CMV-associated TCR beta chains appeared to be HLA-restricted. A later analysis linked some 17,000 TCR beta sequences to HLA alleles at 0.05 false discovery rate. A later analysis showed HLA-associated TCR beta chains outstripping equally common others in clonal expansion.

With respect to this clone: The antigen is undetermined.

In the PCR, 60 Vbeta and 13 Jbeta primers were used. The repertoire was sequenced with immunoSEQ multiplex PCR; TCRdb's copy has only in-frame clones and lacks some. The table has some 140,000 clones, roughly 79% seen once. Trimming stripped 7 bases from V and 6 bases from J, with 15 bases between. This CDR3 comprises 14 residues. CDR1 SEHNR and CDR2 FQNEAQ come from the germline V gene (reference sequence). The receptor was derived from a man aged 18 to 35 in good health and CMV-seronegative. The sequencing sample was made of PBMCs. This sequence joins TRBV7-9 and TRBJ2-2; perhaps TRBD1 as D (6 bases). The CDR3 region is CASILKGVAGELFF. DNA of the CDR3: TGTGCCAGCATCCTAAAGGGGGTTGCCGGGGAGCTGTTTTTT.